The entry below gives a single T cell receptor beta chain sequence along with its context. The data were obtained in a study of blood T cell repertoires in COVID-19. Participants spanned ages about 18 to 90 years and resided in 20 to 30 US areas. Assay: immunoSEQ multiplex PCR; the TCRdb copy retains only in-frame clones and omits some. The table records around 480,000 clones, roughly nine tenths of them present only once. Germline V CDR1 and CDR2: WNHNN, SYGVQD (reference sequence). The CDR3 consists of 15 residues. Trimming stripped 7 bases from V and 9 bases from J, with 22 bases between. The material sequenced was PBMCs or T cells enriched from blood (not recorded which). This rearrangement joins TRBV10-1 to TRBJ2-1, with D maybe TRBD1 (7 bases). This clonotype was obtained from a woman aged 18 to 35 who had recovered from COVID-19. In nucleotides, the CDR3 is TGCGCCAGCACAACAAAGGTCAGGGGGGAGAGTGAGCAGTTCTTC. It translates to CASTTKVRGESEQFF.